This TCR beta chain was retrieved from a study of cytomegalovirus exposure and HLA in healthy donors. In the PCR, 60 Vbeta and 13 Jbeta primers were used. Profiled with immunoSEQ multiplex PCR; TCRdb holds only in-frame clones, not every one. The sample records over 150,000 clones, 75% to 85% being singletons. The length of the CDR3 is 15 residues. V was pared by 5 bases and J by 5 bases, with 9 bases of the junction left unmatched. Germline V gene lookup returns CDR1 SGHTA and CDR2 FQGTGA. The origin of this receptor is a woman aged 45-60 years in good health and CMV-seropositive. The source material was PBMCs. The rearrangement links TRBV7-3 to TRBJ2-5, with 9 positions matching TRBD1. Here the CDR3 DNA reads TGTGCCAGCAGCCTTGGACAGGGGCAAGGGGAGACCCAGTACTTC. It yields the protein CASSLGQGQGETQYF.